The 21 T cell receptor beta chains in this list originate from one sample, sequenced in a study of regulatory T cells in long-lasting Graves disease. The authors built TCR beta libraries using iRepertoire HTBI primers and Arm-PCR of CDR3 regions. TCRdb reprocessed the multiplex PCR reads with MiXCR, giving one entry per CDR3 protein. There are hundreds of thousands of distinct CDR3 sequences in the sample; 13% occur only once, and roughly a tenth lies in the top ten. Time point in this sample: newly diagnosed GD, antithyroid drugs for less than 3 months. The authors made the TCR library using RNA they extracted from PBMCs. The same sample was also used in a study of T cells in Graves' hyperthyroidism and ophthalmopathy.

This specimen consisted of peripheral blood mononuclear cells (PBMCs), obtained at new diagnosis, from a patient treated with antithyroid drugs. These receptors were collected from a young man with Graves disease.

The table lists this clonotype with a few counts. The chain uses TRBV20-1 and TRBJ2-5, with TRBD2 matching over 12 bases. The CDR3 contains 15 residues. Germline V lookup: CDR1 DFQATT, CDR2 SNEGSKA (reference sequence). V lost 5 bases to trimming and J lost 5 bases; unmatched junction nucleotides: 9. The CDR3 nucleotides read TGCAGTGCTCCCCGATCTAGCGGGAGGGGGGAGACCCAGTACTTC. Protein sequence: CSAPRSSGRGETQYF.

The chain joins TRBV5-1 to TRBJ2-5; 7 bases are a match to TRBD1. V shed 4 bases and J 5 bases; nucleotides not matched to a gene: 11. The CDR3 totals 15 residues. The germline V gene encodes CDR1 SGHRS and CDR2 YFSETQ. CDR3 nucleotides: TGCGCCAGCAGCCGGGACAGCCCCTGGGGGGAGACCCAGTACTTC. It translates to CASSRDSPWGETQYF.

The sample holds a few counts of this clonotype. J is TRBJ2-1 and V is TRBV18; 10 nucleotides agree with TRBD2. Germline values: CDR1 KGHSH, CDR2 LQKENI. The CDR3 runs 17 residues. Trimming took 6 bases from V and 10 from J; bases not matched to a gene: 18. CDR3 bases: TGTGCCAGCTCCCTGGCAGCCGCTAGCGGGAGAGTAGGGGAGCAGTTCTTC. Protein: CASSLAAASGRVGEQFF.

At least ten counts were recorded for this clonotype. The V call is TRBV6-4, the J call TRBJ2-5; no reliable D call. The germline gives CDR1 MRHNA, CDR2 SNTAGT. The CDR3 is made up of 13 amino acids. V was trimmed by 3 bases and J by 5 bases, leaving 10 bases between them. The CDR3 coding sequence is TGTGCCAGCAGTGAAATACGGAAGGAGACCCAGTACTTC. This translates into CASSEIRKETQYF.

Many counts were recorded for this clonotype. The chain links TRBV12-3 or TRBV12-4 to TRBJ1-4; no definite D call. Trimming pared 3 bases from V and 4 bases from J, leaving 18 bases between. The CDR3 extends over 17 amino acids. The CDR3 region is CASSFGYKGGINEKLFF. For the CDR3, the DNA is TGTGCCAGCAGTTTCGGCTACAAAGGCGGGATTAATGAAAAACTGTTTTTT.

Ten or more counts support this clonotype. V usage is TRBV19 and J usage is TRBJ1-1, with a weak D call TRBD1 (6 bases). Trimming cost V 3 bases and J 4 bases, with 12 bases left between them. Germline CDR1 reads LNHDA; CDR2 reads SQIVND (reference sequence). The CDR3 is made up of 14 amino acids. In nucleotides, the CDR3 is TGTGCCAGTAGTATCCGGGGGCTGGCCACTGAAGCTTTCTTT. Translated, it gives CASSIRGLATEAFF. The whole variable domain, filled in from reference TRBV19 and TRBJ1-1, reads DGGITQSPKYLFRKEGQNVTLSCEQNLNHDAMYWYRQDPGQGLRLIYYSQIVNDFQKGDIAEGYSVSREKKESFPLTVTSAQKNPTAFYLCASSIRGLATEAFFGQGTRLTVV.

This clonotype was observed at least ten times. The chain recombines TRBV20-1 with TRBJ2-7; TRBD2 agrees at 7 bases. This CDR3 comprises 14 residues. Trimming at V came to 0 bases and at J to 0 bases, leaving 2 bases not matched to a gene. CDR1 and CDR2 (germline): DFQATT, SNEGSKA (reference sequence). CDR3 region: CSARDSGFSYEQYF. CDR3 bases: TGCAGTGCTAGAGATAGCGGGTTCTCCTACGAGCAGTACTTC.

In this sample, this clonotype turned up many times. This chain connects TRBV20-1 to TRBJ2-7; tentative D call: TRBD2 (6 bases). From germline, CDR1 is DFQATT and CDR2 SNEGSKA (reference sequence). This CDR3 has 15 residues. V was pared by 5 bases and J by 5 bases, with 22 bases between. CDR3 sequence reads: CSAFLGDHGSHEQYF. DNA of the CDR3: TGCAGTGCTTTCCTCGGGGACCACGGGAGCCACGAGCAGTACTTC.

There are many counts of this clonotype. This rearrangement joins TRBV7-2 to TRBJ2-3, with no clear D. The germline gives CDR1 SGHTA, CDR2 FQGNSA. This CDR3 spans 14 amino acids. The V end lost 0 bases, the J end lost 5 bases, and 9 bases lay between the germline ends. In nucleotides, the CDR3 is TGTGCCAGCAGCTTAGCCAGCGACCGAGATACGCAGTATTTT. Its translation: CASSLASDRDTQYF. The variable domain in full, completed from reference TRBV7-2 and TRBJ2-3, reads GAGVSQSPSNKVTEKGKDVELRCDPISGHTALYWYRQSLGQGLEFLIYFQGNSAPDKSGLPSDRFSAERTGGSVSTLTIQRTQQEDSAVYLCASSLASDRDTQYFGPGTRLTVL.

In this sample, this clonotype turned up many times. The rearrangement joins TRBV7-8 to TRBJ1-4; D gene ambiguous. CDR3 size: 13 residues. The V end lost 1 base, the J end lost 5 bases, and 5 bases lay between the germline ends. Germline CDR1 and CDR2: SGHVS and FQNEAQ. The CDR3 DNA reads as TGTGCCAGCAGCTTAGGTACAAATGAAAAACTGTTTTTT. It yields the protein CASSLGTNEKLFF.

The table lists this clonotype with many counts. This chain uses TRBV12-3 or TRBV12-4 with TRBJ2-1; 11 bases are a match to TRBD2. The V and J ends lost 6 bases and 0 bases, in that order; junction bases with no gene match: 19. This CDR3 contains 21 residues. The CDR3 DNA reads as TGTGCCAGCAGCTTTCTCCCCGCCCGGACTAGCGGGCTCAGCTCCTACAATGAGCAGTTCTTC. It specifies CASSFLPARTSGLSSYNEQFF.

This clonotype was recorded at least ten times. This chain links TRBV12-3 or TRBV12-4 with TRBJ2-1; TRBD2 is a possible D gene (6 bases). V was cut by 3 bases and J by 7 bases, with 16 bases left in between. This CDR3 spans 15 amino acids. CDR3 in DNA: TGTGCCAGCAGTTTCGGGGGTTTGGGTGTGAATGAGCAGTTCTTC. Translating gives CASSFGGLGVNEQFF.

This clonotype showed up many times. This chain links TRBV30 with TRBJ2-5, with 9 positions matching TRBD2. The germline CDR1 and CDR2 sequences are GTSNPN and SVGIG (reference sequence). J was trimmed by 3 bases and V by 5 bases; bases with no gene match: 10. This CDR3 has 15 amino acids. In DNA, the CDR3 is TGTGCCTGGTCGCAGACTAGCGGCTTCAAAGAGACCCAGTACTTC. Translation: CAWSQTSGFKETQYF.

This clonotype was picked up many times. The chain carries TRBV11-2 and TRBJ1-1, with a weak D call TRBD1 (5 bases). The length of the CDR3 is 14 residues. Between the trimmed V and J ends, which lost 3 bases and 3 bases, there was a span of 11 bases. CDR1 is SGHAT and CDR2 is FQNNGV in the germline V gene. The CDR3: CASSLGRIYTEAFF. For the CDR3, the DNA is TGTGCCAGCAGCTTGGGACGGATTTACACTGAAGCTTTCTTT.

J is TRBJ1-5 and V is TRBV10-2; tentatively, D is TRBD1 (5 bases). Trimming took 4 bases from V and 4 from J, leaving 11 bases between them. In germline, CDR1 is WSHSY, CDR2 SAAADI. This CDR3 is 14 amino acids long. The chain's CDR3 is CASSVGGVNQPQHF. Written as DNA, the CDR3 is TGCGCCAGCAGTGTGGGGGGGGTGAATCAGCCCCAGCATTTT.

This clonotype was seen repeatedly, ten times or more. This CDR3 is CSAKGSVYNEQFF. CDR3 DNA: TGCAGTGCTAAGGGTAGCGTCTACAATGAGCAGTTCTTC. The chain employs TRBV20-1 and TRBJ2-1, with D possibly being TRBD2 (5 bases). Germline assignment: CDR1 DFQATT and CDR2 SNEGSKA (reference sequence). This CDR3 is 13 amino acids long. V lost 4 bases, J lost 3 bases, and 10 bases lay in between.

This clonotype was recorded at least ten times. The V gene is TRBV29-1, the J gene TRBJ2-5, with D perhaps TRBD1 (6 bases). V lost 5 bases to trimming and J lost 4 bases, with 14 bases between them. Germline assignment: CDR1 SQVTM and CDR2 ANQGSEA. The CDR3 runs 13 residues. The CDR3 is CSVCKTRGETQYF. The CDR3, as DNA: TGCAGCGTTTGTAAAACCAGGGGAGAGACCCAGTACTTC.

This clonotype has a count of ten or more. The chain uses TRBV6-5 and TRBJ2-7, with D hard to call. The CDR3 totals 12 residues. The germline V gene encodes CDR1 MNHEY and CDR2 SVGAGI. Trimming stripped 4 bases from V and 3 bases from J, with 7 bases between. For the CDR3, the DNA is TGTGCCAGCAGTTCGACCTACTACGAGCAGTACTTC. Translated, it gives CASSSTYYEQYF.

The chain is built from TRBV7-9 and TRBJ1-4; perhaps TRBD1 as D (5 bases). V was pared by 4 bases and J by 13 bases, with 13 bases between. Germline CDR1 is SEHNR and CDR2 is FQNEAQ (reference sequence). This CDR3 has 12 amino acids. The CDR3 region has the DNA TGTGCCAGCAGCTCGGGCCCGGGGCCACTGTTTTTT. Protein sequence: CASSSGPGPLFF.

This clonotype has more than one count but fewer than ten. J is TRBJ1-2 and V is TRBV29-1; no clear D gene. CDR1 and CDR2 from the germline V gene are SQVTM and ANQGSEA. V lost 5 bases to trimming and J lost 6 bases, with 10 bases between them. This CDR3 is 11 amino acids long. The CDR3 sequence: CSVYSGDGYTF. In DNA form, the CDR3 reads TGCAGCGTTTACAGCGGGGATGGCTACACCTTC.

This clonotype was found many times. The chain is built from TRBV2 and TRBJ2-5, with 13 bases aligning to TRBD2. Losses at the gene ends were 4 bases for V and 1 base for J; bases not matched to a gene: 9. This CDR3 spans 18 amino acids. Germline CDR1 reads SNHLY; CDR2 reads FYNNEI. CDR3 nucleotides: TGTGCCAGCAGTGGAGGTTCACTAGCGGGAGGGCCCCAAGAGACCCAGTACTTC. Its protein product is CASSGGSLAGGPQETQYF.